What follows are 30 T cell receptor beta chains derived from one specimen sequenced in a study of blood T cell repertoires in COVID-19. Only in-frame clones appear in the TCRdb table, and some are missing; sequencing was by immunoSEQ multiplex PCR. The sample lists tens of thousands of clones; 89% were seen once. Sequencing was done on a sample of peripheral blood. These receptor sequences come from a woman of 80 years or more with acute or convalescent COVID-19.

This rearrangement joins TRBV2 to TRBJ2-5; 15 bases are a match to TRBD2. The CDR3 length is 17 residues. V was pared by 6 bases and J by 2 bases, with 7 bases of the junction left unmatched. The V gene's germline CDR1 is SNHLY and CDR2 FYNNEI. CDR3 sequence (DNA): TGTGCCAGCAGCAAGGGACTAGCGGGGGGATTTCAAGAGACCCAGTACTTC. Translating it yields CASSKGLAGGFQETQYF.

The chain employs TRBV7-2 and TRBJ2-3; weak D call: TRBD1 (6 bases). Germline V gives CDR1 SGHTA, CDR2 FQGNSA. The V end lost 2 bases, the J end lost 5 bases, and 8 bases lay between the germline ends. This CDR3 contains 13 residues. The CDR3: CASSLPQGDTQYF. The CDR3 bases are TGTGCCAGCAGCTTACCACAGGGAGATACGCAGTATTTT.

Details on this clone: At one of its ends the junction is not consistent with the germline gene, which may arise from a read error. The CDR3 here is CASSSSGGSPAPDF. CDR3 coding DNA: TGTGCCAGCAGCTCTTCAGGGGGATCGCCCGCTCCCGACTTC. The genes are TRBV7-9 and TRBJ2-7, with 7 bases aligning to TRBD1. This CDR3 is built from 14 residues. The germline CDR1 and CDR2 sequences are SEHNR and FQNEAQ (reference sequence).

The J gene is TRBJ1-1, the V gene TRBV7-6; D might be TRBD1 (6 bases). This CDR3 has 15 amino acids. Germline V gene data show CDR1 as SGHVS and CDR2 as FNYEAQ. V shed 5 bases and J shed 1 base, with 14 bases lying between them. CDR3 DNA sequence: TGTGCCAGCAGCCCCTTTCAGGGGCCGAACACTGAAGCTTTCTTT. Amino acid sequence: CASSPFQGPNTEAFF. The entire variable domain, with the rest obtained from reference TRBV7-6 and TRBJ1-1, is as follows: GAGVSQSPRYKVTKRGQDVALRCDPISGHVSLYWYRQALGQGPEFLTYFNYEAQQDKSGLPNDRFSAERPEGSISTLTIQRTEQRDSAMYRCASSPFQGPNTEAFFGQGTRLTVV.

The J gene is TRBJ1-1, the V gene TRBV5-1; no definite D call. V lost 4 bases and J 1 base, leaving 11 bases between the germline ends. There are 14 residues in the CDR3. In germline, CDR1 is SGHRS, CDR2 YFSETQ. This CDR3 reads CASSPHDGNTEAFF. The CDR3 region has the DNA TGCGCCAGCAGCCCACACGATGGGAACACTGAAGCTTTCTTT.

This clone came up once. The J gene is TRBJ2-1, the V gene TRBV2; 12 nucleotides agree with TRBD2. Germline lookup yields CDR1 SNHLY and CDR2 FYNNEI. This CDR3 contains 16 residues. The trim removed 6 bases at V and 5 bases at J, leaving 8 bases unmatched. CDR3 in amino acids: CASSFGLAGNHNEQFF. CDR3 coding DNA: TGTGCCAGCAGCTTCGGACTAGCGGGAAACCACAATGAGCAGTTCTTC.

The V gene is TRBV4-2, the J gene TRBJ1-1; no firm D call. This CDR3 has 14 residues. Germline V lookup: CDR1 LGHNA, CDR2 YNFKEQ. The germline V and J ends were trimmed by 0 bases and 6 bases, with 11 bases remaining between them. The CDR3 region has the DNA TGTGCCAGCAGCCAAGATTCGGAGGATCCTGAAGCTTTCTTT. This sequence encodes CASSQDSEDPEAFF.

The chain combines TRBV10-2 with TRBJ2-2; D might be TRBD2 (5 bases). The length of the CDR3 is 16 residues. CDR1 and CDR2 (germline): WSHSY, SAAADI. V was cut by 1 base and J by 0 bases, with 9 bases left in between. As DNA, the CDR3 is TGCGCCAGCAGTGAGTTAGCGCCCGCGAACACCGGGGAGCTGTTTTTT. It specifies CASSELAPANTGELFF.

The chain has TRBV5-1 and TRBJ2-7; weak D call: TRBD1 (6 bases). V lost 3 bases, J lost 6 bases, and 19 bases lay in between. Per the germline V gene, CDR1 is SGHRS and CDR2 is YFSETQ. The CDR3 has 15 residues. The CDR3 loop is CASSSGDRSWGEQYV. DNA of the CDR3: TGCGCCAGCAGCTCCGGTGACAGGTCCTGGGGCGAGCAGTACGTC.

V usage is TRBV24-1 and J usage is TRBJ2-7; tentative D call: TRBD1 (5 bases). The V end was cut by 1 base, the J end by 0 bases, with 12 bases between. CDR3 length: 16 residues. From germline, CDR1 is KGHDR and CDR2 SFDVKD. The CDR3 DNA reads as TGTGCCACCAGTGATTTTCCTGGGGCCGGCTCCTACGAGCAGTACGTC. It specifies CATSDFPGAGSYEQYV.

The V call is TRBV6-5, the J call TRBJ1-3; TRBD1 might be the D (5 bases). The germline V gene encodes CDR1 MNHEY and CDR2 SVGAGI. V lost 10 bases and J lost 1, with 11 bases in between. The CDR3 covers 13 residues. CDR3 coding DNA: TGTGCCACCCTTGGGGCATCTGGAAACACCATATATTTT. It yields the protein CATLGASGNTIYF.

This chain connects TRBV5-1 to TRBJ2-5, with D possibly being TRBD2 (5 bases). V was shortened by 0 bases and J by 2 bases, with 11 bases between the two germline ends. This CDR3 spans 15 amino acids. Looked up from germline, CDR1 is SGHRS and CDR2 is YFSETQ. The CDR3 protein is CASSLGTGLQETQYF. CDR3 sequence (DNA): TGCGCCAGCAGCTTGGGGACTGGACTGCAAGAGACCCAGTACTTC.

The chain is built from TRBV6-5 and TRBJ1-5, with 9 bases that match TRBD1. The V segment lost 7 bases and the J segment 3 bases; nucleotides outside the gene matches: 4. The CDR3 is 14 amino acids. CDR1 and CDR2 from the germline V gene are MNHEY and SVGAGI. The CDR3 protein is CASNSQGANQPQHF. The DNA of the CDR3 is TGTGCCAGCAATTCACAGGGGGCCAATCAGCCCCAGCATTTT.

This chain joins TRBV5-1 and TRBJ1-6; TRBD1 agrees at 10 bases. The CDR3 sequence is 16 residues long. Germline CDR1 SGHRS, CDR2 YFSETQ. J was trimmed by 9 bases and V by 4 bases; bases with no gene match: 10. The CDR3 sequence is CASSQNPTGGVSPLHF. CDR3 coding DNA: TGCGCCAGCAGCCAAAACCCGACAGGGGGCGTTTCACCCCTCCACTTT. Based on the CDR3 plus reference TRBV5-1 and TRBJ1-6, the full variable domain is KAGVTQTPRYLIKTRGQQVTLSCSPISGHRSVSWYQQTPGQGLQFLFEYFSETQRNKGNFPGRFSGRQFSNSRSEMNVSTLELGDSALYLCASSQNPTGGVSPLHFGNGTRLTVT.

V is TRBV6-6 and J is TRBJ2-2, with D uncertain. Deletions cut 6 bases from V and 7 bases from J, with 15 bases between. Germline loops: CDR1 MNHNY, CDR2 SVGAGI (reference sequence). The CDR3 is made up of 14 amino acids. The CDR3 DNA reads TGTGCCAGCAGACCCGTAACAGATGTCGGGGAGCTGTTTTTT. Residues: CASRPVTDVGELFF.

This chain connects TRBV27 to TRBJ2-3; possible D gene TRBD2, 5 bases. The CDR3 sequence is 15 residues long. The germline gives CDR1 MNHEY, CDR2 SMNVEV (reference sequence). V shed 3 bases and J shed 0 bases, with 10 bases lying between them. The CDR3 DNA is TGTGCCAGCAGTTTTGGGAGCGGCAGCACAGATACGCAGTATTTT. Protein: CASSFGSGSTDTQYF.

In its sample, this clone was seen once. The V gene is TRBV27, the J gene TRBJ2-7; TRBD2 agrees at 11 bases. CDR3 length: 15 residues. From germline, CDR1 is MNHEY and CDR2 SMNVEV (reference sequence). V lost 6 bases, J lost 2 bases, and 6 bases stayed unmatched. The chain's CDR3 is CASSHSGGAPYEQYF. Here the CDR3 DNA reads TGTGCCAGCAGCCATAGCGGGGGGGCCCCCTACGAGCAGTACTTC.

This sequence joins TRBV5-5 and TRBJ1-2, with D unclear. The CDR3 consists of 13 residues. Germline V gene sequence: CDR1 SGHKS, CDR2 YYEKEE (reference sequence). V lost 5 bases and J 3 bases, leaving 11 bases between the germline ends. The CDR3: CASSLDGDYGYTF. The DNA for the CDR3 is TGTGCCAGCAGTCTCGACGGGGACTATGGCTACACCTTC.

The genes are TRBV18 and TRBJ2-7; perhaps TRBD2 as D (5 bases). CDR1 and CDR2 from the germline V gene are KGHSH and LQKENI. Trimming removed 3 bases at V and 6 bases at J, with 12 bases between. The CDR3 totals 13 residues. In DNA form, the CDR3 reads TGTGCCAGCTCACCGCTAGCTCCGGGCGAGCAGTACTTC. Translated, it gives CASSPLAPGEQYF.

This clone was seen only a few times. The chain joins TRBV2 to TRBJ1-5, with D unclear. The germline V gene has CDR1 SNHLY and CDR2 FYNNEI. V shed 2 bases and J shed 4 bases, with 9 bases lying between them. The CDR3 runs 14 residues. CDR3 amino acids: CASSEIEQNQPQHF. The CDR3 DNA sequence: TGTGCCAGCAGTGAAATCGAACAGAATCAGCCCCAGCATTTT. Full variable domain (remainder filled in from reference TRBV2 and TRBJ1-5): EPEVTQTPSHQVTQMGQEVILRCVPISNHLYFYWYRQILGQKVEFLVSFYNNEISEKSEIFDDQFSVERPDGSNFTLKIRSTKLEDSAMYFCASSEIEQNQPQHFGDGTRLSIL.

V gene TRBV6-5 combines with J gene TRBJ1-1; 7 nucleotides agree with TRBD1. This CDR3 comprises 13 residues. The junction had 10 bases not matched to a gene; V was cut back by 8 bases and J by 7 bases. Per germline, CDR1 MNHEY and CDR2 SVGAGI. This chain's CDR3 is CASGKEGAGEAFF. CDR3 DNA sequence: TGTGCCAGCGGCAAGGAGGGGGCGGGTGAAGCTTTCTTT.

The chain joins TRBV4-2 to TRBJ2-3, with D unclear. V lost 2 bases and J 0 bases, leaving 12 bases between the germline ends. Germline assignment: CDR1 LGHNA and CDR2 YNFKEQ. The length of the CDR3 is 16 residues. In DNA, the CDR3 is TGTGCCAGCAGCCAATTAGCCGGATCTAGCACAGATACGCAGTATTTT. It encodes CASSQLAGSSTDTQYF.

This sequence joins TRBV6-5 and TRBJ2-3; 8 nucleotides align to TRBD2. V lost 7 bases, J lost 12 bases, and 12 bases stayed unmatched. The germline V gene has CDR1 MNHEY and CDR2 SVGAGI. The CDR3 is 13 residues long. In DNA form, the CDR3 reads TGTGCCAGCACCACCACGGGAGGGGGGAGACAGTATTTT. Translating gives CASTTTGGGRQYF.

This clone has a single count. The chain combines TRBV14 with TRBJ1-3, with a weak D call TRBD1 (6 bases). Per germline, CDR1 SGHDN and CDR2 FVKESK. This CDR3 spans 14 amino acids. The V end lost 5 bases, the J end lost 2 bases, and 10 bases lay between the germline ends. CDR3 nucleotides: TGTGCCAGCAGCGCCAGGGGTGCTGGAAACACCATATATTTT. Its protein product is CASSARGAGNTIYF.

This chain joins TRBV18 and TRBJ2-1; D possibly corresponds to TRBD1 (6 bases). Trimming shortened V by 4 bases and J by 6 bases, and 7 bases separated the two germline ends. In germline, CDR1 is KGHSH, CDR2 LQKENI. This CDR3 comprises 12 residues. The CDR3 region has the DNA TGTGCCAGCTCACTGGACAGCAATGAGCAGTTCTTC. As protein: CASSLDSNEQFF.

The rearrangement links TRBV29-1 to TRBJ1-2; weak D call: TRBD1 (6 bases). This CDR3 has 14 residues. Germline CDR1 is SQVTM and CDR2 is ANQGSEA. V gave up 2 bases and J gave up 7 bases, with 17 bases separating them. This chain's CDR3 is CSVEKTDSVFGYTF. Here the CDR3 DNA reads TGCAGCGTTGAAAAAACGGACAGCGTCTTTGGCTACACCTTC.

The rearrangement joins TRBV2 to TRBJ2-2; TRBD1 aligns across 9 bases. The germline gives CDR1 SNHLY, CDR2 FYNNEI. This CDR3 has 17 amino acids. V gave up 8 bases and J gave up 2 bases; unmatched junction bases: 12. The DNA for the CDR3 is TGTGCCAGCTGTCCTTGGACAGGGGCTTATAACACCGGGGAGCTGTTTTTT. It encodes CASCPWTGAYNTGELFF.

The chain joins TRBV7-9 to TRBJ1-2, with 7 bases aligning to TRBD1. CDR1 SEHNR and CDR2 FQNEAQ come from the germline V gene (reference sequence). This CDR3 has 14 amino acids. J lost 8 bases, V lost 4 bases, and 10 bases had no gene match. The CDR3 sequence: CASSWGDSPIGYTF. DNA of the CDR3: TGTGCCAGCAGCTGGGGGGACAGCCCAATAGGCTACACCTTC.

This chain uses TRBV1 with TRBJ2-7; the listed D gene, TRBD2, was not tested against the DNA. TRBV1 is recorded as a pseudogene. The CDR3 sequence is 19 residues long. CDR3 amino acids: CTSSQGGLAGGPCGDEQYF. CDR3 nucleotides: TGCACCAGCAGCCAAGGAGGACTAGCGGGGGGGCCTTGCGGGGACGAGCAGTACTTC.

Only one count was recorded for this clone. The chain combines TRBV28 with TRBJ1-1, with D hard to call. This CDR3 contains 14 residues. Germline assignment: CDR1 MDHEN and CDR2 SYDVKM. V lost 8 bases, J lost 0 bases, and 13 bases lay in between. CDR3 protein: CASHRQVMNTEAFF. DNA for the CDR3: TGTGCCAGCCATAGGCAGGTAATGAACACTGAAGCTTTCTTT.